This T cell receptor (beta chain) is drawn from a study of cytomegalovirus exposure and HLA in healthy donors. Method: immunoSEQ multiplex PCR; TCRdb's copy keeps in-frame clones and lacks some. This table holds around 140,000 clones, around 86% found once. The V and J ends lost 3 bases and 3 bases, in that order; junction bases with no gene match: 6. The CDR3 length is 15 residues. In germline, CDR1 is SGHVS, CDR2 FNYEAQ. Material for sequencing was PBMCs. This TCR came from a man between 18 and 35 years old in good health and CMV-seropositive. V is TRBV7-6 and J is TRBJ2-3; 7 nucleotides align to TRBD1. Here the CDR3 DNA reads TGTGCCAGCAGCTTTCAGAGACAGGGAACAGATACGCAGTATTTT. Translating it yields CASSFQRQGTDTQYF.